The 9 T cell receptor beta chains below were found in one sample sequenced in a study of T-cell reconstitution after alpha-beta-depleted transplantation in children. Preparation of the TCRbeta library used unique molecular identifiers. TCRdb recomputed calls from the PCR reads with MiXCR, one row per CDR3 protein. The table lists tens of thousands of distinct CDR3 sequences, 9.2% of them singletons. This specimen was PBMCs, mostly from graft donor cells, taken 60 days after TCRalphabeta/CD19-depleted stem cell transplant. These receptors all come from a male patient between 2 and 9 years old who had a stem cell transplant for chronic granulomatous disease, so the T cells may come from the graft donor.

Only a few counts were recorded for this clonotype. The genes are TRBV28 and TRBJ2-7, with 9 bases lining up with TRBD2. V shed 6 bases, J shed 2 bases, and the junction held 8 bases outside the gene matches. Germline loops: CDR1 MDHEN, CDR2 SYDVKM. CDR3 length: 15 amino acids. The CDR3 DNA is TGTGCCAGCAGGGCATCTGTAGCGGGGGCCTACGAGCAGTACTTC. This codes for CASRASVAGAYEQYF.

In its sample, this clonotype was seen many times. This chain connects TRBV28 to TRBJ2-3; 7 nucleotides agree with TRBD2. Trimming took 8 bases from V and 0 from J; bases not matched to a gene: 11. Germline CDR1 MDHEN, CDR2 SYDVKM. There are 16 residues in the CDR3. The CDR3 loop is CASPPRGRGSTDTQYF. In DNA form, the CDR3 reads TGTGCCAGCCCACCCCGGGGGAGGGGCAGCACAGATACGCAGTATTTT.

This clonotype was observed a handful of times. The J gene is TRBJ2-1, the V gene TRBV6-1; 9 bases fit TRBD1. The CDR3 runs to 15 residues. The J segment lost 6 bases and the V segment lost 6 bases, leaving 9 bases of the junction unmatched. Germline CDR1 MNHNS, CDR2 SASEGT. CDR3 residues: CASSNTGGGSNEQFF. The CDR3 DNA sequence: TGTGCCAGCAGCAACACAGGGGGCGGGAGCAATGAGCAGTTCTTC.

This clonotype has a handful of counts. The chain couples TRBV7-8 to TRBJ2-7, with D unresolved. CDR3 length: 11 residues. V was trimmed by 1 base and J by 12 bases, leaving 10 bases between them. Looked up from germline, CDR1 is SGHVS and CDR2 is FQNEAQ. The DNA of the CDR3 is TGTGCCAGCAGCTTAGGGGAATCCCGGTACTTC. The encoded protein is CASSLGESRYF.

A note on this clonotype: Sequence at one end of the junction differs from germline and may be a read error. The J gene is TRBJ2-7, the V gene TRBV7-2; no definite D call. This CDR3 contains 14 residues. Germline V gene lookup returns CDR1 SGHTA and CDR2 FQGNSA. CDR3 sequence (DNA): TGTGCCAGCAGCCCGGACCGGTACTCCTACGTGCAGTACTTC. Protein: CASSPDRYSYVQYF.

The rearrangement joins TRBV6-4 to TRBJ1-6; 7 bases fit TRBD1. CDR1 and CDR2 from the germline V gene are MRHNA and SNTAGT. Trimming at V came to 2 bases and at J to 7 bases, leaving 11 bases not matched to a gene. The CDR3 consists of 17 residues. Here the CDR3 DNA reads TGTGCCAGCAGTGACCAGGGACAGCAAGAGACCAATTCACCCCTCCACTTT. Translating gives CASSDQGQQETNSPLHF.

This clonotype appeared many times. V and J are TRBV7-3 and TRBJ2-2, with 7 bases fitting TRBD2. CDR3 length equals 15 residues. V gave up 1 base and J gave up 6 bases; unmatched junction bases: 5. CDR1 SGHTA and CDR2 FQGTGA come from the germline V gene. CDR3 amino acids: CASSLNGLVSGELFF. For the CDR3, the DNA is TGTGCCAGCAGCTTAAACGGACTAGTGTCCGGGGAGCTGTTTTTT.

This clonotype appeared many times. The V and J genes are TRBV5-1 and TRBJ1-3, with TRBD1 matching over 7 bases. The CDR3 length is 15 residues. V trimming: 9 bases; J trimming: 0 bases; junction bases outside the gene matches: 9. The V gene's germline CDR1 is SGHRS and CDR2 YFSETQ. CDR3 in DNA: TGCGCCATCAAATCGGGACAGTCCTCTGGAAACACCATATATTTT. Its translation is CAIKSGQSSGNTIYF.

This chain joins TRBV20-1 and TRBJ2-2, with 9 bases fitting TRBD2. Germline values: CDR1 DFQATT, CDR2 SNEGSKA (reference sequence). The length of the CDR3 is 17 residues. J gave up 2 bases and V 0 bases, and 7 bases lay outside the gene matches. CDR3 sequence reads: CSARDITTSGNTGELFF. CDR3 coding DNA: TGCAGTGCTAGAGATATTACGACTAGCGGTAACACCGGGGAGCTGTTTTTT.